This T cell receptor beta chain originates from a study of PD-1 and CTLA-4 blockade in melanoma (dated by TCRdb to the early 2020s). Study-wide context: In patients with melanoma, the study measured the effects of PD-1 blockade versus CTLA-4 blockade on the melanoma-reactive CD8 T cell response.

Library preparation used the immunoSEQ multiplex PCR assay. Sourced from immuneACCESS, this table was stored by TCRdb with only in-frame sequences that have V and J called. A share of the clones is absent; for the studies checked, an unresolved V gene accounts for under half, and the remainder has no known explanation. The sample includes around 32,000 clones, with less than 90% observed a single time. In total, the top ten clones hold about 8.9% of the sample. This clone was detected once. Its antigen is not yet known. No base-level quality is on record; no much larger clone is a single base apart. The germline V end is reduced by 4 bases and the J end by 7 bases; junction bases left unmatched: 7. There are 15 amino acids in the CDR3, from cysteine to phenylalanine inclusive. The kept DNA is CDR3 alone, 45 bases in frame from the first base. The germline V gene (reference sequence) sets CDR1 to MNHEY and CDR2 to SMNVEV.

This TCR was sampled from a human donor with melanoma. Sequenced material: CD8+ T cells from peripheral blood, taken before anti-PD-1 treatment. The chain links TRBV27 with TRBJ2-1; 10 junctional bases match TRBD2. The CDR3 corresponds to CASSSRLAGVNEQFF. DNA sequence: TGTGCCAGCAGTTCTCGCCTAGCGGGAGTTAATGAGCAGTTCTTC.